This entry concerns a single T cell receptor (beta chain). What it binds is not known. The data derive from a study of response to subunit inactivated influenza vaccine. Notes on the study in general: The authors offered the suggestion that each seasonal influenza vaccination recruits few new T cells.

TCRdb re-derived calls from the RT-PCR reads in MiXCR, one entry per CDR3 protein. The sample includes about 190,000 distinct CDR3 sequences, approximately 15% of them seen just once. Trimming took 10 bases from V and 10 from J, leaving 17 bases between them. This CDR3 has 12 residues. The germline V gene has CDR1 MGHDK and CDR2 SYGVNS. The sample consisted of CD8+ T cells sorted from PBMCs, taken about 5 days after vaccination. This sequence originates from a man between 45 and 60 years old who received an inactivated influenza vaccine. This rearrangement joins TRBV25-1 to TRBJ2-1, with D possibly TRBD2 on 6 matching bases. CDR3 coding DNA: TGTGCCACCGCCGGGGGAAACCTCGAGCAGTTCTTC. Translated, it gives CATAGGNLEQFF.